This entry concerns a single T cell receptor beta chain. Its antigen is as yet unknown. The data stem from a study of cytomegalovirus exposure and HLA in healthy donors. Broader study findings: Earlier findings revealed that most TCR beta V segments proved productive either about 87% or about 30% of the time.

Use of 60 Vbeta and 13 Jbeta primers characterized the PCR. The data were produced by immunoSEQ multiplex PCR, yet TCRdb's version contains in-frame clones alone and is incomplete. The sample records under 200,000 clones, approximately 77% being singletons. Germline V gene sequence: CDR1 PRHDT, CDR2 FYEKMQ (reference sequence). The CDR3 has 14 amino acids. Trimming cost V 5 bases and J 8 bases; bases outside gene matches: 10. The rearrangement joins TRBV13 to TRBJ1-2; 8 bases map to TRBD1. The source is a male donor in good health and CMV-seropositive. Sequenced material: PBMCs. CDR3 coding DNA: TGTGCCAGCAGCCCACCTACGACAGGGGAAGGCTACACCTTC. It codes for CASSPPTTGEGYTF.